The next 3 T cell receptor beta chains were all read from a single sample in a study of cytomegalovirus exposure and HLA in healthy donors. The PCR had 60 Vbeta and 13 Jbeta primers. TCRdb's table, derived via immunoSEQ multiplex PCR, lists solely in-frame clones and lacks some. The sample lists 130,000 or so clones; 88% were seen once. The sample taken for sequencing was PBMCs. The receptor source for this set is a woman in her 40s in good health and CMV-seronegative.

The count of this clone is one. J is TRBJ1-2 and V is TRBV6-1; the match to TRBD1 covers 9 bases. This CDR3 comprises 13 residues. Looked up from germline, CDR1 is MNHNS and CDR2 is SASEGT. The ends lost 7 bases at V and 6 bases at J; junction bases unmatched: 6. CDR3 bases: TGTGCCAGCATGCCACAGGGGGCTCATGGCTACACCTTC. Translated: CASMPQGAHGYTF.

This clone was observed once. The chain employs TRBV27 and TRBJ2-1, with 11 bases identical to TRBD2. This CDR3 has 15 residues. J gave up 6 bases and V 3 bases, and 4 bases lay outside the gene matches. Germline CDR1 reads MNHEY; CDR2 reads SMNVEV (reference sequence). Here the CDR3 reads CASSFGLAGGNEQFF. DNA of the CDR3: TGTGCCAGCAGTTTCGGGCTAGCGGGAGGCAATGAGCAGTTCTTC.

A note on this clone: The junction and the germline gene differ at one end; a read error may be behind it. The chain uses TRBV30 and TRBJ2-3; no definite D call. The CDR3 is 13 amino acids. Germline lookup yields CDR1 GTSNPN and CDR2 SVGIG (reference sequence). The CDR3 loop reads CAWSVREADAQYF. The CDR3 DNA sequence: TGTGCCTGGAGTGTACGCGAGGCAGATGCGCAGTATTTT.